Listed here are 30 T cell receptor beta chains from one sample, sequenced in a study of T cell responses to AZD1222 COVID-19 vaccine. Produced via immunoSEQ multiplex PCR; TCRdb's table is partial and in-frame only. The sample yields 100,000 to 150,000 clones, about 90% seen once. The source was peripheral blood, collected on day 0 of AZD1222 vaccination. Source of these receptors: an adult in good health.

This chain uses TRBV7-9 with TRBJ2-4, with 9 bases aligning to TRBD1. Looked up from germline, CDR1 is SEHNR and CDR2 is FQNEAQ (reference sequence). J gave up 3 bases and V 3 bases, and 3 bases lay outside the gene matches. The CDR3 is made up of 15 amino acids. The CDR3 nucleotides read TGTGCCAGCAGCTTTCCGGGACAGGGCAAAAACATTCAGTACTTC. Encoded protein: CASSFPGQGKNIQYF.

Here the CDR3 reads CASSLGQGGDGYTF. Written as DNA, the CDR3 is TGCGCCAGCAGCCTGGGACAGGGAGGGGATGGCTACACCTTC. The genes are TRBV5-1 and TRBJ1-2, with 9 bases fitting TRBD1. Trimming removed 4 bases from V and 6 bases from J; junction bases left unmatched: 7. CDR1 is SGHRS, CDR2 YFSETQ, per germline. This CDR3 has 14 amino acids.

The gene calls are TRBV7-2 and TRBJ2-7; 13 bases line up with TRBD2. This CDR3 is built from 17 residues. Germline V gene data show CDR1 as SGHTA and CDR2 as FQGNSA. With V trimmed by 5 bases and J by 0 bases, 7 bases remained unmatched. For the CDR3, the DNA is TGTGCCAGCAGCGATCGACTAGCGGGAGGTATCTCCTACGAGCAGTACTTC. It is translated as CASSDRLAGGISYEQYF. Full variable domain (outside the CDR3, taken from reference TRBV7-2 and TRBJ2-7): GAGVSQSPSNKVTEKGKDVELRCDPISGHTALYWYRQSLGQGLEFLIYFQGNSAPDKSGLPSDRFSAERTGGSVSTLTIQRTQQEDSAVYLCASSDRLAGGISYEQYFGPGTRLTVT.

The chain recombines TRBV2 with TRBJ2-7, with TRBD1 matching 11 bases. The CDR3 loop spans 14 amino acids. J lost 8 bases, V lost 6 bases, and 9 bases had no gene match. Germline V lookup: CDR1 SNHLY, CDR2 FYNNEI. The CDR3 here is CASRTGTGGVKQYF. The CDR3 nucleotides are TGTGCCAGCAGAACCGGGACAGGGGGAGTGAAGCAGTACTTC. The full variable domain, in which reference TRBV2 and TRBJ2-7 provide the parts outside the CDR3, is EPEVTQTPSHQVTQMGQEVILRCVPISNHLYFYWYRQILGQKVEFLVSFYNNEISEKSEIFDDQFSVERPDGSNFTLKIRSTKLEDSAMYFCASRTGTGGVKQYFGPGTRLTVT.

This clone was detected only a few times. V gene TRBV18 combines with J gene TRBJ2-1; no clear D gene. The CDR3 has 13 amino acids. V was pared by 6 bases and J by 0 bases, with 6 bases between. Germline values: CDR1 KGHSH, CDR2 LQKENI. The CDR3 here is CASSPNSYNEQFF. The CDR3 DNA reads TGTGCCAGCTCCCCCAACTCCTACAATGAGCAGTTCTTC. Looking up the rest from reference TRBV18 and TRBJ2-1 gives the full variable domain: NAGVMQNPRHLVRRRGQEARLRCSPMKGHSHVYWYRQLPEEGLKFMVYLQKENIIDESGMPKERFSAEFPKEGPSILRIQQVVRGDSAAYFCASSPNSYNEQFFGPGTRLTVL.

This clone has just a few counts. This rearrangement joins TRBV5-4 to TRBJ1-3; D possibly corresponds to TRBD1 (5 bases). The CDR3 runs 18 residues. The V end was cut by 3 bases, the J end by 0 bases, with 19 bases between. Germline-derived CDR1 and CDR2 are SGHNT and YYREEE (reference sequence). The CDR3 is CASSSGRESRSSGNTIYF. In DNA, the CDR3 is TGTGCCAGCAGCTCGGGCAGGGAGAGCCGTAGCTCTGGAAACACCATATATTTT.

The gene calls are TRBV7-8 and TRBJ1-1; D unresolved. The CDR3 sequence is 14 residues long. The V end lost 5 bases, the J end lost 8 bases, and 18 bases lay between the germline ends. Germline V gives CDR1 SGHVS, CDR2 FQNEAQ. In DNA form, the CDR3 reads TGTGCCAGCAGCCCCTATCCCGTGGCCAGAGAAGCTTTCTTT. Its translation is CASSPYPVAREAFF.

This CDR3 reads CASSFSGASYGYTF. CDR3 sequence (DNA): TGTGCCAGCAGCTTCTCAGGGGCGTCTTATGGCTACACCTTC. The V and J genes are TRBV5-4 and TRBJ1-2, with TRBD1 as a possible D gene (6 bases). Trimming took 2 bases from V and 5 from J, leaving 13 bases between them. Germline V gene data show CDR1 as SGHNT and CDR2 as YYREEE (reference sequence). The CDR3 is 14 amino acids.

V gene TRBV5-1 combines with J gene TRBJ2-7, with 12 bases lining up with TRBD2. Germline loops: CDR1 SGHRS, CDR2 YFSETQ. The CDR3 consists of 14 residues. V was pared by 3 bases and J by 4 bases, with 2 bases of the junction left unmatched. The CDR3 sequence: CASSWGTSGYEQYF. The CDR3 nucleotides are TGCGCCAGCAGCTGGGGGACTAGCGGGTACGAGCAGTACTTC.

The V and J genes are TRBV27 and TRBJ2-2, with 7 positions matching TRBD2. Trimming took 6 bases from V and 4 from J; bases not matched to a gene: 5. CDR1 and CDR2 from the germline V gene are MNHEY and SMNVEV (reference sequence). There are 14 residues in the CDR3. CDR3 loop: CASSLSGGTGELFF. CDR3 in DNA: TGTGCCAGCAGCCTTTCGGGGGGCACCGGGGAGCTGTTTTTT.

This clone was counted between two and nine times. The CDR3 loop is CASRDRGGEKLFF. CDR3 coding DNA: TGTGCCAGCAGGGACAGGGGGGGAGAAAAACTGTTTTTT. The chain has TRBV2 and TRBJ1-4, with 10 bases aligning to TRBD1. The germline V gene has CDR1 SNHLY and CDR2 FYNNEI. The CDR3 consists of 13 residues. V lost 6 bases to trimming and J lost 8 bases; unmatched junction nucleotides: 3. The variable domain in full, completed from reference TRBV2 and TRBJ1-4, reads EPEVTQTPSHQVTQMGQEVILRCVPISNHLYFYWYRQILGQKVEFLVSFYNNEISEKSEIFDDQFSVERPDGSNFTLKIRSTKLEDSAMYFCASRDRGGEKLFFGSGTQLSVL.

The rearrangement links TRBV19 to TRBJ2-1; the D is unclear. The CDR3 has 13 amino acids. The V end lost 2 bases, the J end lost 4 bases, and 6 bases lay between the germline ends. Germline assignment: CDR1 LNHDA and CDR2 SQIVND (reference sequence). In DNA, the CDR3 is TGTGCCAGTAGTATACTGACTTACAATGAGCAGTTCTTC. It specifies CASSILTYNEQFF.

The chain couples TRBV18 to TRBJ2-2, with 13 bases matching TRBD2. This CDR3 comprises 15 residues. The germline CDR1 and CDR2 sequences are KGHSH and LQKENI. Unmatched junction bases numbered 5, after V lost 8 bases and J lost 5 bases. CDR3 in DNA: TGTGCCAGCACCGGACTAGCGGGAGAAACCGGGGAGCTGTTTTTT. It codes for CASTGLAGETGELFF.

The chain links TRBV5-6 to TRBJ2-2; TRBD2 is a possible D gene (5 bases). Trimming took off 4 bases at V and 4 bases at J, with 11 bases between the two ends. Germline V CDR1 and CDR2: SGHDT, YYEEEE. This CDR3 contains 14 residues. The DNA of the CDR3 is TGTGCCAGCAGCCCGGGATGGGGCACCGGGGAGCTGTTTTTT. Amino acids: CASSPGWGTGELFF.

This rearrangement joins TRBV27 to TRBJ1-2; perhaps TRBD1 as D (5 bases). Between the trimmed V and J ends, which lost 2 bases and 4 bases, there was a span of 17 bases. CDR1 and CDR2 from the germline V gene are MNHEY and SMNVEV (reference sequence). The CDR3 consists of 16 residues. The CDR3 here is CASSLPPGGVGYGYTF. CDR3 DNA sequence: TGTGCCAGCAGTTTACCCCCTGGGGGGGTCGGCTATGGCTACACCTTC.

In this sample, this clone turned up a few times. The chain carries TRBV27 and TRBJ1-2; D is unresolved. Germline V lookup: CDR1 MNHEY, CDR2 SMNVEV (reference sequence). V was cut by 1 base and J by 2 bases, with 11 bases left in between. There are 15 residues in the CDR3. CDR3 in amino acids: CASSLFWRGNYGYTF. The CDR3 region has the DNA TGTGCCAGCAGTTTATTCTGGAGAGGGAACTATGGCTACACCTTC.

The V and J genes are TRBV28 and TRBJ2-1, with TRBD2 matching over 10 bases. Trimming took 10 bases from V and 7 from J; bases not matched to a gene: 10. The CDR3 contains 14 residues. CDR1 is MDHEN and CDR2 is SYDVKM in the germline V gene. CDR3 protein: CATESGGALNEQFF. As DNA, the CDR3 is TGTGCCACAGAGAGCGGGGGGGCGTTAAATGAGCAGTTCTTC.

J is TRBJ2-1 and V is TRBV5-6, with D possibly being TRBD1 or TRBD2 (5 bases each). This CDR3 is built from 15 residues. The germline gives CDR1 SGHDT, CDR2 YYEEEE. Trimming removed 4 bases at V and 3 bases at J, with 14 bases between. CDR3 sequence reads: CASSPAGSHYNEQFF. The CDR3, as DNA: TGTGCCAGCAGCCCAGCAGGGAGCCACTACAATGAGCAGTTCTTC.

A single count supports this clone. The rearrangement joins TRBV5-4 to TRBJ1-4, with D perhaps TRBD1 (5 bases). V dropped 3 bases and J dropped 3 bases, with 12 bases sitting between them. Germline loops: CDR1 SGHNT, CDR2 YYREEE (reference sequence). The CDR3 contains 15 residues. CDR3 DNA sequence: TGTGCCAGCAGCTCCCTCCAGGGACCTAATGAAAAACTGTTTTTT. Protein sequence: CASSSLQGPNEKLFF.

Only a few counts were recorded for this clone. The rearrangement joins TRBV12-3 or TRBV12-4 to TRBJ1-3; 9 nucleotides agree with TRBD1. V trimming: 6 bases; J trimming: 6 bases; junction bases outside the gene matches: 3. The CDR3 runs 13 residues. The CDR3 DNA is TGTGCCAGCAGGGACAGGGGCATAAACACCATATATTTT. Protein: CASRDRGINTIYF.

This sequence joins TRBV19 and TRBJ1-2; TRBD1 is a possible D gene (5 bases). Looked up from germline, CDR1 is LNHDA and CDR2 is SQIVND (reference sequence). This CDR3 spans 14 amino acids. Trimming took off 5 bases at V and 3 bases at J, with 13 bases between the two ends. The chain's CDR3 is CASSWGRVDYGYTF. The CDR3 DNA follows: TGTGCCAGTAGTTGGGGCAGGGTCGACTATGGCTACACCTTC.

The chain has TRBV18 and TRBJ2-2, with no clear D. CDR1 and CDR2 from the germline V gene are KGHSH and LQKENI. This CDR3 contains 15 residues. Deletions cut 1 base from V and 5 bases from J, with 11 bases between. The CDR3 region is CASSPRVGKTGELFF. Here the CDR3 DNA reads TGTGCCAGCTCACCACGGGTAGGGAAGACCGGGGAGCTGTTTTTT.

The chain joins TRBV27 to TRBJ2-7, with D possibly TRBD2 on 6 matching bases. CDR1 is MNHEY, CDR2 SMNVEV, per germline (reference sequence). The CDR3 extends over 14 amino acids. V dropped 6 bases and J dropped 6 bases, with 18 bases sitting between them. CDR3 region: CASRRDSSIVEQYF. The CDR3 nucleotides are TGTGCCAGCAGACGGGACTCCTCGATCGTCGAGCAGTACTTC.

The gene calls are TRBV5-1 and TRBJ1-1; 9 bases fit TRBD1. Germline values: CDR1 SGHRS, CDR2 YFSETQ. After removal of 2 bases from V and 5 bases from J, the junction contained 4 bases not matched to a gene. CDR3 length: 14 amino acids. The CDR3 sequence: CASSFGQGRTEAFF. CDR3 coding DNA: TGCGCCAGCAGCTTCGGACAGGGGCGGACTGAAGCTTTCTTT.

The chain recombines TRBV18 with TRBJ1-3; TRBD1 is a possible D gene (5 bases). The CDR3 covers 16 residues. CDR1 is KGHSH, CDR2 LQKENI, per germline. Trimming pared 1 base from V and 0 bases from J, leaving 10 bases between. CDR3 coding DNA: TGTGCCAGCTCACCACTTCAGGGTTCCTCTGGAAACACCATATATTTT. Translated: CASSPLQGSSGNTIYF.

The gene calls are TRBV6-5 and TRBJ1-6; 9 bases fit TRBD1. J lost 8 bases, V lost 6 bases, and 5 bases had no gene match. The length of the CDR3 is 14 residues. Germline V gives CDR1 MNHEY, CDR2 SVGAGI. CDR3 coding DNA: TGTGCCAGCAGATCGGACAGGGGACATTCACCCCTCCACTTT. Amino acid sequence: CASRSDRGHSPLHF.

V and J are TRBV19 and TRBJ1-6; D not resolved. In germline, CDR1 is LNHDA, CDR2 SQIVND (reference sequence). The CDR3 has 13 residues. The ends were cut back, 10 bases at V and 11 bases at J, with 18 bases in the middle. CDR3: CATNPTSKTPLHF. As DNA, the CDR3 is TGTGCCACTAACCCAACCTCGAAAACACCCCTCCACTTT.

The genes are TRBV5-5 and TRBJ1-1; the match to TRBD1 covers 7 bases. J gave up 9 bases and V 3 bases, and 14 bases lay outside the gene matches. Germline loops: CDR1 SGHKS, CDR2 YYEKEE (reference sequence). The CDR3 length is 15 residues. The CDR3 reads CASSSRGTTGRQAFF. Here the CDR3 DNA reads TGTGCCAGCAGCTCGAGAGGGACGACAGGGAGGCAAGCTTTCTTT.

This sequence joins TRBV18 and TRBJ1-4, with no clear D. The CDR3 runs 14 residues. V shed 3 bases and J shed 5 bases, with 10 bases lying between them. Per germline, CDR1 KGHSH and CDR2 LQKENI. The CDR3 loop reads CASSPPRPNEKLFF. The CDR3, as DNA: TGTGCCAGCTCACCCCCCCGACCGAATGAAAAACTGTTTTTT.

This clone showed up just once. The gene calls are TRBV13 and TRBJ1-6, with TRBD1 as a possible D gene (6 bases). In germline, CDR1 is PRHDT, CDR2 FYEKMQ (reference sequence). The CDR3 is 14 amino acids. V was clipped by 5 bases and J by 7 bases, with 12 bases between them. CDR3 sequence (DNA): TGTGCCAGCAGCACAGGGCAGGGCAATTCACCCCTCCACTTT. Protein sequence: CASSTGQGNSPLHF.